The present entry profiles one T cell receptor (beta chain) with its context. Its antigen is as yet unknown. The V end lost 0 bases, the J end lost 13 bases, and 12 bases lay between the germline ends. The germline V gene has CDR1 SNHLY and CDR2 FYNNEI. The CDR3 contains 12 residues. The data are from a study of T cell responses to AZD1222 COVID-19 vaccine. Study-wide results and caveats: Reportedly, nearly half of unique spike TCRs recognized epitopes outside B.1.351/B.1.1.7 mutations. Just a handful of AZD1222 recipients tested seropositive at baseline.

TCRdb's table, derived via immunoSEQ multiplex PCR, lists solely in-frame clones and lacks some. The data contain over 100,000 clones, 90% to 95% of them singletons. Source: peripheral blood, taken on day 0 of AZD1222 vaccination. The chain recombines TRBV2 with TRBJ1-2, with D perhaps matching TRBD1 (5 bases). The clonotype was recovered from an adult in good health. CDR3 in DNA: TGTGCCAGCAGTGAAGCGACGGGGCCTGGCACCTTC. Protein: CASSEATGPGTF.